This record covers a single TCR beta chain. Its matching antigen is unknown. Unique molecular identifiers were incorporated into the prepared TCRbeta library. Using its own MiXCR run on the PCR reads, TCRdb lists one record per CDR3 protein. The sample includes 250,000 to 400,000 distinct CDR3 sequences, approximately 20% of them seen just once. The sample is drawn from a study of T-cell reconstitution after alpha-beta-depleted transplantation in children. General observations from the study: Among T cells one year after transplant, newly produced cells accounted for most counts and diversity. For some patients, TCRbeta diversity was high at day 60 because of recipient T cells and thymic progenitors that survived. Alpha-beta T cells about two months after transplant reportedly derived from several hundred expanded graft clones.

The CDR3 is made up of 15 amino acids. The ends were cut back, 6 bases at V and 3 bases at J, with 21 bases in the middle. CDR1 DFQATT and CDR2 SNEGSKA come from the germline V gene (reference sequence). The V gene is TRBV20-1, the J gene TRBJ2-7; tentatively, D is TRBD2 (5 bases). Sequencing was performed on PBMCs, mostly from graft donor cells, taken 180 days after TCRalphabeta/CD19-depleted stem cell transplant. The clonotype comes from a male patient aged 10 to 17 who had a stem cell transplant for acute lymphoblastic leukemia, so the T cells may come from the graft donor. The CDR3 sequence: CSARRFRTLFYEQYF. CDR3 DNA: TGCAGTGCGCGGAGATTTAGGACTCTTTTCTACGAGCAGTACTTC.